This T cell receptor beta chain was observed in a study of T cell responses to AZD1222 COVID-19 vaccine. Data came from immunoSEQ multiplex PCR; TCRdb stores just in-frame clones and leaves some out. The table includes approximately 180,000 clones, 85% to 90% detected once. The CDR3 runs to 14 residues. Trimming cost V 5 bases and J 2 bases, with 12 bases left between them. Germline loops: CDR1 MDHEN, CDR2 SYDVKM. The clonotype was recovered from an adult in good health. The chain employs TRBV28 and TRBJ1-1, with no clear D. This specimen was peripheral blood, taken on day 0 of AZD1222 vaccination. In DNA form, the CDR3 reads TGTGCCAGCAGTAACTTGTACCTTAACACTGAAGCTTTCTTT. Translated, it gives CASSNLYLNTEAFF.